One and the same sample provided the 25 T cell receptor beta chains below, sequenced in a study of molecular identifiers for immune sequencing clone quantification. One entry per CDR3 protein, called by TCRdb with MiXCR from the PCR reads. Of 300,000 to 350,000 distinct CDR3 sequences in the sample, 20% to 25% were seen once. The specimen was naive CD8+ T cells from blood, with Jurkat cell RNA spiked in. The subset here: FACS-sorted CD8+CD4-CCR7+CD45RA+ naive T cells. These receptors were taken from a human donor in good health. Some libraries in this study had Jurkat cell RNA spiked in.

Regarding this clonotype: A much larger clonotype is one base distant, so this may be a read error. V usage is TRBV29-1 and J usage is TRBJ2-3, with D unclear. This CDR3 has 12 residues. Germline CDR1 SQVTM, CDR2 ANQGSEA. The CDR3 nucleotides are TGCGGCGTTTTAACAGCCACAGATACGCAGTATTTT. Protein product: CGVLTATDTQYF.

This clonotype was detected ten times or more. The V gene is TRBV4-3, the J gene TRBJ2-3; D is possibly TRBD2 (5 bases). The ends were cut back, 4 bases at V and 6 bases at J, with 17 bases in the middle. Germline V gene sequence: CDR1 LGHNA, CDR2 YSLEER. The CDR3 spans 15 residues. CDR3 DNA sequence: TGCGCCAGCAGCCCCGGCGCACTAGTAGTGGATACGCAGTATTTT. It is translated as CASSPGALVVDTQYF.

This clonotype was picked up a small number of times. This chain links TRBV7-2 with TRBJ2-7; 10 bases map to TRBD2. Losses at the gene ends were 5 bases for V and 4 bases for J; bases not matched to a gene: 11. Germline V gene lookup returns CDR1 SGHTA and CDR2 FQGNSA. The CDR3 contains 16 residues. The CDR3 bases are TGTGCCAGCAGCGTCCAGCCGGGACTAGCGTCTTACGAGCAGTACTTC. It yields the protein CASSVQPGLASYEQYF.

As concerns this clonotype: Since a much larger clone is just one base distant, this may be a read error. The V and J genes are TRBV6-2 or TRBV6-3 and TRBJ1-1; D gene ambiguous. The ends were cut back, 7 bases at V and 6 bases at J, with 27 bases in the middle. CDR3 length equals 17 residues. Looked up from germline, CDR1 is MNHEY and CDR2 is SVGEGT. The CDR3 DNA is TGTGCCAGCAACCTAAATCCCCCGCGGAAGCAGAGAGCTGAAGCTTTCTTT. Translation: CASNLNPPRKQRAEAFF.

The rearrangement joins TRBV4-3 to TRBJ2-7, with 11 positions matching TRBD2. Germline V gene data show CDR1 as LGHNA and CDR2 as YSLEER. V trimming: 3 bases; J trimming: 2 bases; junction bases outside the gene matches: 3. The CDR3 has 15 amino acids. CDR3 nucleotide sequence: TGCGCCAGCAGCCACGGGACTAGCGGACCCTACGAGCAGTACTTC. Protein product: CASSHGTSGPYEQYF.

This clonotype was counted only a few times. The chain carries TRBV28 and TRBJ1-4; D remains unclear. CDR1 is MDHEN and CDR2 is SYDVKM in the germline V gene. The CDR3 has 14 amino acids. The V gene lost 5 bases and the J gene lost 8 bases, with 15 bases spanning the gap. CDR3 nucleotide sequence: TGTGCCAGCAGTCCCGGTATGAAAACCGAAAAACTGTTTTTT. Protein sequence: CASSPGMKTEKLFF.

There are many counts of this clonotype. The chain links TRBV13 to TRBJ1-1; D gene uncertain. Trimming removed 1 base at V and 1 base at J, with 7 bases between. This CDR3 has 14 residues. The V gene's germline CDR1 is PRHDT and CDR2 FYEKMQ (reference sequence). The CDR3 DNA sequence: TGTGCCAGCAGCTTAGTGGGTTCGAACACTGAAGCTTTCTTT. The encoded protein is CASSLVGSNTEAFF. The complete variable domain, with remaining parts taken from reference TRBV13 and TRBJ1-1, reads AAGVIQSPRHLIKEKRETATLKCYPIPRHDTVYWYQQGPGQDPQFLISFYEKMQSDKGSIPDRFSAQQFSDYHSELNMSSLELGDSALYFCASSLVGSNTEAFFGQGTRLTVV.

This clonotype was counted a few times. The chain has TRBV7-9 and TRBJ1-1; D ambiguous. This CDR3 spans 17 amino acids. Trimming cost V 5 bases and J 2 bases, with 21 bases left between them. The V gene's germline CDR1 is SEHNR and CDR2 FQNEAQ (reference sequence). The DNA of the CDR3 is TGTGCCAGCAGCCCAAGACGCGGGGAAGGCCTCAACACTGAAGCTTTCTTT. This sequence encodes CASSPRRGEGLNTEAFF.

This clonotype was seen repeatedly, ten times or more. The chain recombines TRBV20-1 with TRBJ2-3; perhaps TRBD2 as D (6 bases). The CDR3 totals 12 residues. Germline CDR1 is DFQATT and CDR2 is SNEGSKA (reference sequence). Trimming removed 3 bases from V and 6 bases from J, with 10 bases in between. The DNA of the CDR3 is TGCAGTGCTAGCGGGAGCCCCGATACGCAGTATTTT. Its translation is CSASGSPDTQYF.

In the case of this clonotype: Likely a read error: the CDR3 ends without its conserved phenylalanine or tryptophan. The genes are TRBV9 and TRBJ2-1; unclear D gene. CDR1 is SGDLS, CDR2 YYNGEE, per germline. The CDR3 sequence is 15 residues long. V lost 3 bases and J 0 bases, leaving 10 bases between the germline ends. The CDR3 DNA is TGTGCCAGCAGCGACGAGAGTATCTCCTACAATGAGCAGTTCCTC. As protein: CASSDESISYNEQFL.

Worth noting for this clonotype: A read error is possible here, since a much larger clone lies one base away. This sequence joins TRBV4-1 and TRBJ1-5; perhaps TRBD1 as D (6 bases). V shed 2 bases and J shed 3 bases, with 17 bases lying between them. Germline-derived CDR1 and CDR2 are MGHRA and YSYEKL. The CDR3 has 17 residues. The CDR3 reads CASSQTPGGAYNQPQHF. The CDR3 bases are TGCGCCAGCAGCCAAACGCCGGGGGGGGCTTACAATCAGCCCCAGCATTTT.

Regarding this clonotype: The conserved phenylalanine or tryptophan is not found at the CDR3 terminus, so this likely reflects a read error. The CDR3 reads CASSMESSGINEQFL. CDR3 DNA sequence: TGTGCCAGTAGTATGGAATCTAGCGGGATCAATGAGCAGTTCCTC. The V and J genes are TRBV19 and TRBJ2-1; 9 nucleotides line up with TRBD2. From germline, CDR1 is LNHDA and CDR2 SQIVND (reference sequence). The J segment lost 6 bases and the V segment lost 3 bases, leaving 6 bases of the junction unmatched. CDR3 length: 15 amino acids.

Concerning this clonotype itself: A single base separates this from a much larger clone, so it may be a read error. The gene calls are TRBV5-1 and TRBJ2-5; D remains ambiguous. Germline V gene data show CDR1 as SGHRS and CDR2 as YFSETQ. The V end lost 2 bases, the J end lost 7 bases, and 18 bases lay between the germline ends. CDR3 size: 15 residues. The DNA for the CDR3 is TGCGCCAGCAGCTTTGAGGATTCTTGGATAGGGACCCAGTACTTC. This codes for CASSFEDSWIGTQYF.

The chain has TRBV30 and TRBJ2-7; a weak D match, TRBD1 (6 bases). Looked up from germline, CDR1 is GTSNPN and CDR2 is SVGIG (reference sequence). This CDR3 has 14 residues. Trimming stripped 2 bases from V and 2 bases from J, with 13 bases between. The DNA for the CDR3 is TGTGCCTGGAGTTCCTGGACAGACCCCTACGAGCAGTACTTC. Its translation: CAWSSWTDPYEQYF.

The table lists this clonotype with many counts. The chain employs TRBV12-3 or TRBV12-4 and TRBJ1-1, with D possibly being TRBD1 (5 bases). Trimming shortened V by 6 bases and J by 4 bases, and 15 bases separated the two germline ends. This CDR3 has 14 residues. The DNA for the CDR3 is TGTGCCAGCAGCCCGGTGGGGGGAGGCACTGAAGCTTTCTTT. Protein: CASSPVGGGTEAFF.

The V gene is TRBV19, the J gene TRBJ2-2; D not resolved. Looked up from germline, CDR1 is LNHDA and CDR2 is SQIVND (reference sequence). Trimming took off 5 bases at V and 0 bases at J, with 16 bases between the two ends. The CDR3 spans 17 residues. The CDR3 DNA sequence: TGTGCCAGTAGTGATCCATTGATTGCTTCGAACACCGGGGAGCTGTTTTTT. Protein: CASSDPLIASNTGELFF.

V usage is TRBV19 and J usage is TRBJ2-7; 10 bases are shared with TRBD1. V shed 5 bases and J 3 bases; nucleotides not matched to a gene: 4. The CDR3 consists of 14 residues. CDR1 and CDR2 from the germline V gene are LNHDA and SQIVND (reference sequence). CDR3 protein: CASSSTGGSYEQYF. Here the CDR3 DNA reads TGTGCCAGTAGTTCGACAGGGGGCAGCTACGAGCAGTACTTC.

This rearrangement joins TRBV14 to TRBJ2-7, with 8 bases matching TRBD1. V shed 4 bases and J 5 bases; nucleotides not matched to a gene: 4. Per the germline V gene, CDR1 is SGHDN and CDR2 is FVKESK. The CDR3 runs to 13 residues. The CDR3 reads CASSRDRFDEQYF. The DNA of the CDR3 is TGTGCCAGCAGCCGGGACAGGTTCGACGAGCAGTACTTC.

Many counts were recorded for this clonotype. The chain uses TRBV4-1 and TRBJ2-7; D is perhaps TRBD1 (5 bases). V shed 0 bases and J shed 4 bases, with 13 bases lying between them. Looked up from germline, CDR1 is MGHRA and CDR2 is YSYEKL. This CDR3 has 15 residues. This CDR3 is CASSQEAGLGYEQYF. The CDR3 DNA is TGCGCCAGCAGCCAAGAGGCAGGGTTAGGGTACGAGCAGTACTTC.

The CDR3 bases are TGTGCCAGCAGTTTATCGGCTAGAAGCGACGAGCAGTACTTC. Its translation: CASSLSARSDEQYF. The chain links TRBV27 to TRBJ2-7; D unresolved. The germline V gene encodes CDR1 MNHEY and CDR2 SMNVEV (reference sequence). The germline V and J ends were trimmed by 0 bases and 5 bases, with 11 bases remaining between them. CDR3 length: 14 amino acids.

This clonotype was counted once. As DNA, the CDR3 is TGTGCCAGCAGACAACAGACTAGCGGGGGGACGCAAGAGACCCAGTACTTC. Translation gives CASRQQTSGGTQETQYF. The genes are TRBV14 and TRBJ2-5, with 13 bases matching TRBD2. The germline gives CDR1 SGHDN, CDR2 FVKESK. The V gene end was trimmed by 6 bases and the J gene end by 2 bases; junction bases not matched to a gene: 9. This CDR3 comprises 17 residues.

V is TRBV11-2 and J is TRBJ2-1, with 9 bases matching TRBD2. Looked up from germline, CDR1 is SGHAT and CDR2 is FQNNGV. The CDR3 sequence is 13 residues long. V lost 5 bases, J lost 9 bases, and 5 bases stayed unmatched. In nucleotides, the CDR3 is TGTGCCAGCAGCGCCGGGACTAGCATTGAGCAGTTCTTC. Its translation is CASSAGTSIEQFF.

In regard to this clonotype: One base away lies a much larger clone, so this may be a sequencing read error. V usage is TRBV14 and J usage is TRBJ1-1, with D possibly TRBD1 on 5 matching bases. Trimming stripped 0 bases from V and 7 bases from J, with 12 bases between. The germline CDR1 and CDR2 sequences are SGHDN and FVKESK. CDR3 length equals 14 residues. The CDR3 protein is CASSQEGGYGEAFF. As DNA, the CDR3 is TGTGCCAGCAGCCAAGAGGGGGGGTATGGTGAAGCTTTCTTT. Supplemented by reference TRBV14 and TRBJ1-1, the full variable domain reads EAGVTQFPSHSVIEKGQTVTLRCDPISGHDNLYWYRRVMGKEIKFLLHFVKESKQDESGMPNNRFLAERTGGTYSTLKVQPAELEDSGVYFCASSQEGGYGEAFFGQGTRLTVV.

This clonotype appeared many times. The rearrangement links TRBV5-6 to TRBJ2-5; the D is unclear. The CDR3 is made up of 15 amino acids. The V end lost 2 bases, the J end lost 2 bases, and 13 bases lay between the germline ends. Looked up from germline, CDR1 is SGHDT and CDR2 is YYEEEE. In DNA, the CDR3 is TGTGCCAGCAGCTTCACAGCCTGGGCACAAGAGACCCAGTACTTC. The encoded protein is CASSFTAWAQETQYF. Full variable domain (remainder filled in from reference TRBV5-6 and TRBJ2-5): DAGVTQSPTHLIKTRGQQVTLRCSPKSGHDTVSWYQQALGQGPQFIFQYYEEEERQRGNFPDRFSGHQFPNYSSELNVNALLLGDSALYLCASSFTAWAQETQYFGPGTRLLVL.

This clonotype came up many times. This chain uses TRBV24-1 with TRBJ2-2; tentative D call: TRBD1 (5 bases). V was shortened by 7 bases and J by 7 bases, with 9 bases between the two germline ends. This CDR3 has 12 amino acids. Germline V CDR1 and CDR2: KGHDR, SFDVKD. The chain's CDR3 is CATRGVDGELFF. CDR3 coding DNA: TGTGCCACCAGAGGGGTTGACGGGGAGCTGTTTTTT.